Listed below are T cell receptor beta chains from one sample, sequenced in a study of identical twins. Each CDR3 protein is one row after TCRdb ran MiXCR on the 5' RACE reads. The table lists over 550,000 distinct CDR3 sequences, 7.1% of them singletons. These sequences were also reported in another study, on yellow fever vaccine responses in identical twins.

Sequenced: PBMCs. These receptors originate from a woman under 30 in good health. Both conserved end residues are part of each CDR3.

cdr3_aa | j_call | v_call
CASSRSGAPTEAFF | TRBJ1-1 | TRBV7-8
CASSSSRDRKNQPQHF | TRBJ1-5 | TRBV7-4
CSRGQRAYNEQFF | TRBJ2-1 | TRBV20-1
CASSPLTQRANTEAFF | TRBJ1-1 | TRBV18
CASSVNSGGSTGELFF | TRBJ2-2 | TRBV2
CSAVGSESGGAMSYNEQFF | TRBJ2-1 | TRBV20-1
CASSHQLAGGWDEQFF | TRBJ2-1 | TRBV4-1
CASSQDRGQRGEAFF | TRBJ1-1 | TRBV4-2
CASSVAGERVSGNTIYF | TRBJ1-3 | TRBV9
CSARAGGGPGSPLHF | TRBJ1-6 | TRBV20-1
CSVGKGAPSGANVLTF | TRBJ2-6 | TRBV29-1
CASSSGAFPTNEKLFF | TRBJ1-4 | TRBV5-1
CSVGWGSTEAFF | TRBJ1-1 | TRBV20-1
CAISDGLTLHF | TRBJ1-6 | TRBV10-3
CASSNGPMNTEAFF | TRBJ1-1 | TRBV5-1
CASSLLGNWETQYF | TRBJ2-5 | TRBV7-7
CASSHGRDRDYEQYF | TRBJ2-7 | TRBV3-1
CSASDEQETQYF | TRBJ2-5 | TRBV20-1
CAISEVGGGTDTQYF | TRBJ2-3 | TRBV10-3
CASNLAGASTDTQYF | TRBJ2-3 | TRBV7-3
CASSFRGTAYNEQFF | TRBJ2-1 | TRBV5-6
CASSRGGRTGELFF | TRBJ2-2 | TRBV27
CASSRPGQGMVGSGELFF | TRBJ2-2 | TRBV11-1
CASSLVTGGIQIEQFF | TRBJ2-1 | TRBV3-1
CASSVSGSGYNEQFF | TRBJ2-1 | TRBV12-3/TRBV12-4
CSARERGKGTDTQYF | TRBJ2-3 | TRBV20-1
CASSNTGDNSPLHF | TRBJ1-6 | TRBV6-1
CASSLIAMSGTGERQETQYF | TRBJ2-5 | TRBV27
CASSGQGRGAFF | TRBJ1-1 | TRBV6-5
CSVMRPAGGDTQYF | TRBJ2-3 | TRBV29-1
CASSLHTGSGANVLTF | TRBJ2-6 | TRBV7-2
CASSVGGYTEAFF | TRBJ1-1 | TRBV9
CASSLGSDSYEQYF | TRBJ2-7 | TRBV5-6
CASSLASGKNEKLFF | TRBJ1-4 | TRBV5-1
CASSSLAYEQYF | TRBJ2-7 | TRBV6-6
CASSYGASGRGETQYF | TRBJ2-5 | TRBV6-5
CASSPVNSYEQFF | TRBJ2-1 | TRBV5-1
CASSQEWGSEAFF | TRBJ1-1 | TRBV3-1
CASSEEKRGGRNGYTF | TRBJ1-2 | TRBV6-1
CASSSIDSGGTEKETQYF | TRBJ2-5 | TRBV28
CASSERRVGDTDTQYF | TRBJ2-3 | TRBV25-1
CASSAAGGSYNEQFF | TRBJ2-1 | TRBV9
CASSPVRGFTDTQYF | TRBJ2-3 | TRBV7-2
CSAQLVQGSRKAFF | TRBJ1-1 | TRBV20-1
CASSPSGNTYNEQFF | TRBJ2-1 | TRBV9
CASSPDWNTEAFF | TRBJ1-1 | TRBV2
CASSPHERGGYNEQFF | TRBJ2-1 | TRBV11-2
CASSLALAVVYNEQFF | TRBJ2-1 | TRBV7-6
CASSLKGRFYGYTF | TRBJ1-2 | TRBV12-3/TRBV12-4
CASSLGESQAKNIQYF | TRBJ2-4 | TRBV5-6
CASSFQGDVVTEAFF | TRBJ1-1 | TRBV5-1
CASSGVAISYEQFF | TRBJ2-1 | TRBV5-5
CSARMPGQNTGELFF | TRBJ2-2 | TRBV20-1